What follows is one T cell receptor (beta chain) and its context. Its specificity is not known. TCRdb keeps only in-frame clones here, not all; method: immunoSEQ multiplex PCR. The sample records 350,000 to 450,000 clones, just over 90% being singletons. The CDR3 totals 14 residues. CDR1 and CDR2 from the germline V gene are LNHNV and YYDKDF (reference sequence). The V end lost 2 bases, the J end lost 3 bases, and 10 bases lay between the germline ends. The data were obtained in a study of Ad26.COV2.S vaccination and SARS-CoV-2 variants. Findings of the study overall: Spike-specific CD8+ and CD4+ T cell responses reportedly showed substantial breadth after vaccination. Vaccinated and placebo-treated recipients had similar non-spike TCR breadth. Placebo recipients had lower spike-specific TCR breadth than vaccine recipients.

The receptor was derived from a human donor who had recovered from COVID-19. Sequences were derived from peripheral blood, sampled after recovery from COVID-19. This chain joins TRBV15 and TRBJ1-1; D remains unclear. CDR3 sequence (DNA): TGTGCCACCAGCAGATCGAGAGGGTACACTGAAGCTTTCTTT. It specifies CATSRSRGYTEAFF.